This is a list of T cell receptor beta chains from one sample in a study of blood T cell repertoires in COVID-19. Libraries were prepared by immunoSEQ multiplex PCR; TCRdb keeps only in-frame clonotypes and omits some of them. The data hold about 270,000 clones, with around 89% observed a single time. Sample: PBMCs or T cells enriched from blood (not recorded which). These receptors originate from a woman in her 30s with acute COVID-19. Each CDR3 is given with its conserved first and last residue. The D gene is left open where the match is weak. Rows give clone size only sometimes, using once, few, many, or a class for an expanded clone.

cdr3_length	clone_size	v_call	d_call	j_call	cdr3_nt	cdr3_aa
14	.	TRBV18	.	TRBJ2-7	TGTGCCAGCTCACCACCCCGGGACATGAACGAGCAGTACTTC	CASSPPRDMNEQYF
14	.	TRBV14	.	TRBJ2-6	TGTGCCAGTTTAGGGGGCTCTGGGGCCAACGTCCTGACTTTC	CASLGGSGANVLTF
12	once	TRBV6-4	.	TRBJ1-1	TGTGCCAGCAGTGCCGAGAGAGCTGAAGCTTTCTTT	CASSAERAEAFF
13	.	TRBV2	.	TRBJ2-7	TGTGCCACCTCGGGGGTTTTGGCCCACGAGCAGTACTTC	CATSGVLAHEQYF
14	few	TRBV29-1	TRBD1	TRBJ1-1	TGCAGCGTTGAAGATCAGGGGGACTCGACTGAAGCTTTCTTT	CSVEDQGDSTEAFF
13	.	TRBV4-2	.	TRBJ2-7	TGTGCCAGCAGCTTTAACTCCGACTACGAGCAGTACTTC	CASSFNSDYEQYF
14	.	TRBV15	.	TRBJ2-1	TGTGCCACCAGCAGAGATAACAGCTACAATGAGCAGTTCTTC	CATSRDNSYNEQFF
15	.	TRBV23-1	TRBD1	TRBJ2-7	TGCGCCAGCAGTCAATCCGGGACAGGGGCCTACGAGCAGTACTTC	CASSQSGTGAYEQYF
14	.	TRBV4-1	TRBD1	TRBJ2-3	TGCGCCAGCAGCTCCGGGACAGGGGGAGATACGCAGTATTTT	CASSSGTGGDTQYF
14	.	TRBV2	TRBD2	TRBJ2-1	TGTGCCAGCAGTGTGGCTAGCGGTGGGAATGAGCAGTTCTTC	CASSVASGGNEQFF
18	many	TRBV28	TRBD2	TRBJ2-2	TGTGCCAGCAGTATTGGGACTAGCGGGAGGGTGAACACCGGGGAGCTGTTTTTT	CASSIGTSGRVNTGELFF